The present T cell receptor (beta chain) was sequenced within a study of blood T cells in healthy people across ages. In the study overall: Per every two T cells, about one barcoded beta molecule was captured by template switching.

The CDR3 has 15 amino acids. The germline V gene encodes CDR1 MNHNY and CDR2 SVGAGI (reference sequence). Trimming cost V 2 bases and J 5 bases, with 13 bases left between them. Primers used in a second PCR of about 7 to 12 cycles were a sample-barcoded 5' primer and a J-beta primer mix. TCRdb passed the 5' RACE reads through MiXCR, listing each CDR3 protein once. The data hold some 800,000 distinct CDR3 sequences, with 25% observed a single time. These sequences were also reported in another study, on T cells of mothers and their children.

The material sequenced was blood. This receptor was identified in a boy younger than 18 in good health. The chain recombines TRBV6-6 with TRBJ2-1; D may be TRBD2 (6 bases). The CDR3, as DNA: TGTGCCAGCAGTTACGGGGGGAAACCAAACAATGAGCAGTTCTTC. Translation gives CASSYGGKPNNEQFF.